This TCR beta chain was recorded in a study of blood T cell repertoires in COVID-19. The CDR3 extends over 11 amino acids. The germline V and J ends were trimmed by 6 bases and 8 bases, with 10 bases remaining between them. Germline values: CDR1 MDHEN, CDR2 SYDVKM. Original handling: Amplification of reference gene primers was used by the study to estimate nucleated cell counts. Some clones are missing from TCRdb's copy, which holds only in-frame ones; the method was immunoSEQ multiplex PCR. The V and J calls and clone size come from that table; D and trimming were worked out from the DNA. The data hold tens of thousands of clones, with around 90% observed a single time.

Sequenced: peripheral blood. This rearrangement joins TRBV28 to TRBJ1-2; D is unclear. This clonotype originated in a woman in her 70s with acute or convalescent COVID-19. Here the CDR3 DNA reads TGTGCCAGCAGAGGAACCAGGGGCTACACCTTC. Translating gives CASRGTRGYTF.